The clone carrying this T cell receptor beta chain was observed many times. Its antigen is undetermined. This sample is drawn from a study of T cell repertoires in cytomegalovirus infection. At the level of the study: From public TCR beta signatures came an indication of both CMV infection and matching HLA type.

Findings and limits, study-wide: Pooled public TCR beta family frequency picked out CMV carriers with the relevant HLA. CMV-specific TCR beta clonotypes restricted by HLA-C were the ones dominating the ex vivo response.

MiXCR, run by TCRdb on the reads, gives a single entry per CDR3 protein. The top ten hold around 8% of the sample, which has fewer than 700,000 distinct CDR3 sequences, roughly a quarter seen once. The CDR3 consists of 16 residues. Germline V CDR1 and CDR2: SGHVS, FQNEAQ. With 5 bases clipped from V and 2 bases from J, the junction kept 8 bases outside the gene matches. This TCR was recovered from a human donor in good health (CMV status not recorded). Some clones in this sample may be carry-over from other donors' samples. V and J are TRBV7-8 and TRBJ2-1, with TRBD1 identical over 8 bases. The sequenced sample consisted of CD8+ T cells from PBMCs. CDR3 residues: CASSRTGGRAYNEQFF. CDR3 coding DNA: TGTGCCAGCAGCCGAACAGGGGGTCGGGCCTACAATGAGCAGTTCTTC.